These 5 T cell receptor beta chains came from one sample sequenced in a study of blood T cell repertoires in COVID-19. This table comes from immunoSEQ multiplex PCR, and its TCRdb copy is limited to in-frame clones, with some not included. The table lists around 31,000 clones, roughly nine tenths of them singletons, with roughly 3.5% in the top ten. Sequencing was carried out using peripheral blood. These receptors were taken from a man in his 60s with acute or convalescent COVID-19.

The rearrangement links TRBV6-5 to TRBJ2-7; D might be TRBD1 (7 bases). Looked up from germline, CDR1 is MNHEY and CDR2 is SVGAGI. The CDR3 totals 14 residues. With 10 bases removed from V and 2 bases from J, the gap between germline ends came to 18 bases. CDR3 sequence reads: CATAVVRGAYEQYF. The CDR3 DNA reads as TGTGCCACCGCCGTGGTCAGGGGGGCCTACGAGCAGTACTTC.

The J gene is TRBJ2-1, the V gene TRBV20-1, with D unclear. The CDR3 has 11 residues. The germline V gene has CDR1 DFQATT and CDR2 SNEGSKA (reference sequence). The V end lost 0 bases, the J end lost 15 bases, and 12 bases lay between the germline ends. For the CDR3, the DNA is TGCAGTGCTAGAGATAATAGCCTAAGGTTCTTC. It translates to CSARDNSLRFF.

This clone turned up a few times. The V call is TRBV7-8, the J call TRBJ2-7; D unclear. Deletions cut 5 bases from V and 3 bases from J, with 11 bases between. The germline gives CDR1 SGHVS, CDR2 FQNEAQ. The CDR3 runs 13 residues. DNA of the CDR3: TGTGCCAGCAGCAACAACAGAGACTACGAGCAGTACGTC. Amino acid sequence: CASSNNRDYEQYV.

The rearrangement uses TRBV5-1 and TRBJ2-5; 9 bases are shared with TRBD2. Germline CDR1 is SGHRS and CDR2 is YFSETQ. Unmatched junction bases numbered 9, after V lost 5 bases and J lost 4 bases. The CDR3 length is 15 residues. The CDR3 DNA sequence: TGCGCCAGCAGTCACAGCGGGAGGTTAGGAGAGACCCAGTACTTC. Protein product: CASSHSGRLGETQYF. Full variable domain (missing parts from reference TRBV5-1 and TRBJ2-5): KAGVTQTPRYLIKTRGQQVTLSCSPISGHRSVSWYQQTPGQGLQFLFEYFSETQRNKGNFPGRFSGRQFSNSRSEMNVSTLELGDSALYLCASSHSGRLGETQYFGPGTRLLVL.

The chain employs TRBV5-1 and TRBJ1-2; unclear D gene. Trimming stripped 1 base from V and 4 bases from J, with 11 bases between. Germline V CDR1 and CDR2: SGHRS, YFSETQ. This CDR3 is 14 amino acids long. CDR3 residues: CASSLNPGSYGYTF. The CDR3 DNA reads as TGCGCCAGCAGCTTGAATCCGGGAAGCTATGGCTACACCTTC.